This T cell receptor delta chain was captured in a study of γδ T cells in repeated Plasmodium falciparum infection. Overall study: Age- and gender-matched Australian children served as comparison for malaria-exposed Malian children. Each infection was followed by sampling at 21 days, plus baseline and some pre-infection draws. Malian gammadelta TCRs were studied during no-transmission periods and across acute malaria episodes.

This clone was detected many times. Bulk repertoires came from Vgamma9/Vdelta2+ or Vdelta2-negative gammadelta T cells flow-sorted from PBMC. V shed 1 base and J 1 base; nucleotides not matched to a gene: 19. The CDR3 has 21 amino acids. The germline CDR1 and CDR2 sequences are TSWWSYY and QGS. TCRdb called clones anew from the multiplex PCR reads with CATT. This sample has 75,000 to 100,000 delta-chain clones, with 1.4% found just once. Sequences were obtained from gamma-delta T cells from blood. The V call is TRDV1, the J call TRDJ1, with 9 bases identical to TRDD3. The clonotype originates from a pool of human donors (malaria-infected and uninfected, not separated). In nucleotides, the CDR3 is TGTGCTCTTGGGGAACCTGCCTTCCCCACGTACTGGGGGGATACCACCGATAAACTCATCTTT. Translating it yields CALGEPAFPTYWGDTTDKLIF.